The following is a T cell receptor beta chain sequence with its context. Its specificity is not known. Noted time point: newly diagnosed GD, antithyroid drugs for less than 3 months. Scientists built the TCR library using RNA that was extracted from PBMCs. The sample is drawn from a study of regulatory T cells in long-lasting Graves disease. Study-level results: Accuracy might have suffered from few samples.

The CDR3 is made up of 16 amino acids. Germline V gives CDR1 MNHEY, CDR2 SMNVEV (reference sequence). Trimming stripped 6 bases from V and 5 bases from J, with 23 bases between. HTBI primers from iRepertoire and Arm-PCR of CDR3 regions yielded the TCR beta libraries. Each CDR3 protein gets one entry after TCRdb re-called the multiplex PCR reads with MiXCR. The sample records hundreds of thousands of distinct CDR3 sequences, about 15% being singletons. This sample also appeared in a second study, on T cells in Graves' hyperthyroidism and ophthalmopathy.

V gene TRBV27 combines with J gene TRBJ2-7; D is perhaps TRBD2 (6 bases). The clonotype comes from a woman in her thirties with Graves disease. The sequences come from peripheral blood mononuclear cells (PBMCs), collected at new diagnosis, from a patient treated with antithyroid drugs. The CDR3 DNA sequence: TGTGCCAGCAGCCTAGTCTTGGGCGGCGGGGCGAACGAGCAGTACTTC. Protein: CASSLVLGGGANEQYF.